The 16 T cell receptor beta chains below all came from one sample that was sequenced in a study of blood T cell repertoires in COVID-19. TCRdb keeps only in-frame clones here, not all; method: immunoSEQ multiplex PCR. The table records 350,000 to 450,000 clones, 85% to 90% of them present only once. What was sequenced was PBMCs or T cells enriched from blood (not recorded which). Source of these receptors: a woman aged 25 to 39 who had recovered from COVID-19.

This sequence joins TRBV4-1 and TRBJ2-1; D not resolved. Trimming removed 3 bases at V and 9 bases at J, with 12 bases between. Germline V gives CDR1 MGHRA, CDR2 YSYEKL. This CDR3 has 13 residues. The CDR3 DNA follows: TGCGCCAGCAGCCAGGCCTTAGCTGGTGAGCAGTTCTTC. Residues: CASSQALAGEQFF.

The gene calls are TRBV19 and TRBJ2-3; D unresolved. The CDR3 spans 15 residues. V gave up 4 bases and J gave up 0 bases, with 11 bases separating them. Germline V gives CDR1 LNHDA, CDR2 SQIVND (reference sequence). The CDR3 loop reads CASSKASTSTDTQYF. In nucleotides, the CDR3 is TGTGCCAGTAGTAAAGCGTCTACTAGCACAGATACGCAGTATTTT.

V usage is TRBV2 and J usage is TRBJ1-2; 7 nucleotides agree with TRBD1. This CDR3 has 14 residues. J lost 2 bases, V lost 6 bases, and 6 bases had no gene match. Per germline, CDR1 SNHLY and CDR2 FYNNEI. CDR3 sequence: CASRKDRRNYGYTF. The CDR3 nucleotides are TGTGCCAGCAGGAAGGACAGGAGAAACTATGGCTACACCTTC.

This clone appeared once. This chain links TRBV19 with TRBJ1-1; weak D call: TRBD1 (5 bases). The length of the CDR3 is 14 residues. Germline CDR1 reads LNHDA; CDR2 reads SQIVND (reference sequence). The V and J ends lost 10 bases and 4 bases respectively, with 19 bases between them. The chain's CDR3 is CATLSGGLATEAFF. CDR3 DNA: TGTGCCACCCTGTCGGGGGGTCTTGCCACTGAAGCTTTCTTT.

This clone was seen a handful of times. The chain has TRBV6-5 and TRBJ1-1; the match to TRBD1 covers 10 bases. V lost 6 bases to trimming and J lost 5 bases; unmatched junction nucleotides: 9. The V gene's germline CDR1 is MNHEY and CDR2 SVGAGI. The CDR3 spans 15 residues. The CDR3 DNA reads TGTGCCAGCAGCCCGGACAGGGGGATAGGAACTGAAGCTTTCTTT. Translated: CASSPDRGIGTEAFF.

This sequence joins TRBV6-5 and TRBJ2-3, with 9 bases fitting TRBD1. The trim removed 6 bases at V and 5 bases at J, leaving 9 bases unmatched. Germline-derived CDR1 and CDR2 are MNHEY and SVGAGI. The CDR3 spans 15 residues. Here the CDR3 reads CASRYRGLSGDTQYF. For the CDR3, the DNA is TGTGCCAGCAGGTACAGGGGGCTCTCGGGAGATACGCAGTATTTT.

The rearrangement joins TRBV28 to TRBJ2-1; 15 nucleotides line up with TRBD2. The CDR3 is made up of 17 amino acids. Germline trimming cut 6 bases from V and 9 bases from J; bases unmatched to any gene: 12. CDR1 is MDHEN, CDR2 SYDVKM, per germline. CDR3 nucleotides: TGTGCCAGCAGACCTGGGACTAGCGGGAGGAACCCCAGTGAGCAGTTCTTC. This gives the protein CASRPGTSGRNPSEQFF.

The J gene is TRBJ2-3, the V gene TRBV4-1, with 9 bases fitting TRBD2. This CDR3 region has 17 residues. Germline CDR1 MGHRA, CDR2 YSYEKL. V shed 0 bases, J shed 1 base, and the junction held 5 bases outside the gene matches. This CDR3 is CASSQDTSGRRTDTQYF. CDR3 bases: TGCGCCAGCAGCCAAGATACTAGCGGGCGGCGCACAGATACGCAGTATTTT.

This chain connects TRBV11-3 to TRBJ2-2, with D perhaps TRBD2 (6 bases). Germline V gene data show CDR1 as SGHNT and CDR2 as YENEEA. V dropped 5 bases and J dropped 0 bases, with 10 bases sitting between them. This CDR3 comprises 15 residues. CDR3 sequence reads: CASSLGSANTGELFF. The CDR3 DNA sequence: TGTGCCAGCAGCCTCGGGAGTGCGAACACCGGGGAGCTGTTTTTT.

V gene TRBV7-9 combines with J gene TRBJ2-1, with 7 bases that match TRBD1. The CDR3 extends over 15 amino acids. CDR1 and CDR2 from the germline V gene are SEHNR and FQNEAQ (reference sequence). Trimming at V came to 7 bases and at J to 2 bases, leaving 8 bases not matched to a gene. The CDR3 coding sequence is TGTGCCAGCACCCCTGGGACAGAAACCTACAATGAGCAGTTCTTC. Translation: CASTPGTETYNEQFF.

The chain carries TRBV5-1 and TRBJ2-2, with TRBD2 as a possible D gene (6 bases). From germline, CDR1 is SGHRS and CDR2 YFSETQ. CDR3 size: 17 residues. V lost 0 bases and J lost 5, with 17 bases in between. CDR3 DNA sequence: TGCGCCAGCAGCTTGGATATTGGCGGGGCGGAGACCGGGGAGCTGTTTTTT. Protein sequence: CASSLDIGGAETGELFF.

The rearrangement joins TRBV24-1 to TRBJ2-4; tentative D call: TRBD2 (6 bases). CDR1 is KGHDR, CDR2 SFDVKD, per germline. V was cut by 6 bases and J by 9 bases, with 11 bases left in between. CDR3 size: 12 residues. Written as DNA, the CDR3 is TGTGCCACCAGTACCGGGGGAGGCATTCAGTACTTC. Encoded protein: CATSTGGGIQYF.

The V call is TRBV4-1, the J call TRBJ1-1; D might be TRBD1 (6 bases). This CDR3 spans 15 amino acids. V lost 3 bases and J lost 1, with 12 bases in between. CDR1 MGHRA and CDR2 YSYEKL come from the germline V gene. DNA of the CDR3: TGCGCCAGCAGCCACCAACCGGGACAGAACACTGAAGCTTTCTTT. It codes for CASSHQPGQNTEAFF.

CDR3 nucleotide sequence: TGTGCCAGCAGCCCCCGAATTCGAAGGACTAGCGCGAACACCGGGGAGCTGTTTTTT. Translated, it gives CASSPRIRRTSANTGELFF. The V and J genes are TRBV28 and TRBJ2-2, with TRBD2 matching 9 bases. Trimming at V came to 6 bases and at J to 0 bases, leaving 14 bases not matched to a gene. This CDR3 has 19 residues. In germline, CDR1 is MDHEN, CDR2 SYDVKM.

This clone was detected a few times. The genes are TRBV28 and TRBJ1-4, with D unresolved. CDR3 size: 13 residues. CDR1 is MDHEN and CDR2 is SYDVKM in the germline V gene. V lost 3 bases and J 12 bases, leaving 14 bases between the germline ends. CDR3 nucleotides: TGTGCCAGCAGTTTTCGCGGGCGCGGGGAACTGTTTTTT. Its translation is CASSFRGRGELFF.

The V call is TRBV7-2, the J call TRBJ1-1; perhaps TRBD1 as D (6 bases). The V and J ends lost 3 bases and 4 bases respectively, with 15 bases between them. CDR1 and CDR2 from the germline V gene are SGHTA and FQGNSA. The CDR3 has 15 residues. The CDR3: CASSLDGGLSTEAFF. The CDR3 nucleotides read TGTGCCAGCAGCTTGGACGGGGGGCTGAGCACTGAAGCTTTCTTT.